This T cell receptor (beta chain) was documented in a study of response to subunit inactivated influenza vaccine. Trimming took off 7 bases at V and 3 bases at J, with 13 bases between the two ends. CDR1 DFQATT and CDR2 SNEGSKA come from the germline V gene (reference sequence). This CDR3 has 13 residues. Study outcomes and limitations: Few new T cells, the authors suggested, are recruited by each seasonal influenza vaccination.

This clonotype was seen repeatedly, ten times or more. Its antigen is not identified. TCRdb called the RT-PCR reads again in MiXCR, with one record for every CDR3 protein. The profile shows approximately 530,000 distinct CDR3 sequences, roughly 13% of them singletons. Sequencing was performed on PBMCs from blood, taken about 40 days after vaccination. The receptor's source is a man between 50 and 59 years old who received an inactivated influenza vaccine. V and J are TRBV20-1 and TRBJ1-5; a weak D match, TRBD1 (6 bases). The CDR3 loop reads CSGATGLNQPQHF. DNA of the CDR3: TGCAGTGGCGCGACAGGCCTCAATCAGCCCCAGCATTTT.